The present T cell receptor (beta chain) was sequenced within a study of shared clonotypes between healthy human individuals (TCRdb year 2020). With regard to the full study: The cohort comprised two women and a few men aged 18 to 49 years. To increase sequencing depth and limit assay-specific biases, different laboratories used diverse techniques to prepare libraries and sequence TCR repertoires. For each donor, CD4 naive and CD4 memory were each given three plates, CD8 naive was given two plates, and CD8 memory was given one plate. To estimate repertoire size and how much clonotypes are shared between individuals, the study performed deep sequencing of blood TCR repertoires from about 5 healthy adults. Between about 0.8 and 8.9 billion PBMCs per donor were obtained by leukapheresis.

Details on this clone: Its antigen is unknown. It has no much larger one-base neighbor in the sample; base qualities were not kept.

Trimmed from V: 5 bases; trimmed from J: 5 bases; junction bases lacking a gene match: 17. The germline V gene gives CDR1 as SGHAT and CDR2 as FQNNGV. From its cysteine to its phenylalanine, the CDR3 spans 18 amino acids. Here the CDR3 DNA is all that survives: 54 bases in frame from base 1. What the study reported, not specific to this receptor: Pairwise subsampling indicated that sequencing depth was expected to affect the degree of clonotype sharing among donors. Sampling was restricted to blood, and TCR repertoires in tissue are likely to differ from TCR repertoires in blood. Compared with non-shared clonotypes, the clonotypes found in all four sorted-subset donors had higher generation probabilities. Because the study included only a small number of donors, the genetic and exposure-history diversity represented was limited. Naive subsets generally had larger estimated clonotype richness than memory subsets. Across a few donors, around 5.4% of naive CD4, 3% to 3.5% of naive CD8, 2.3% of memory CD4, and 0.4% to 0.45% of memory CD8 clonotypes were shared. Even with the large sequencing depth, rarefaction of the sorted-subset datasets indicated that sequencing was incomplete.

The donors were healthy, HIV-negative adults who had no recently reported acute infections or vaccinations. Every donor was a Caucasian adult living in Nashville, Tennessee, USA. Magnetic negative selection was used to enrich CD4+ T cells, after which naive cells were positively selected on CD45RA and the negative fraction became the memory subset. After blood collection by leukapheresis, PBMCs were isolated using Ficoll-Histopaque density gradient centrifugation and then cryopreserved in the vapor phase of liquid nitrogen. Analytical flow cytometry was used to check the purity and quantity of each magnetically sorted T cell population. Genomic DNA was isolated from each sorted fraction and quantified by UV absorbance on a Nanodrop 2000c. Using the deep immunoSEQ assay, multiplex PCR amplified TCR CDR3 regions from genomic DNA. For each cell subset, the extracted genomic DNA was distributed evenly across all wells of several immunoSEQ 96-well plates, and each plate served as one replicate. Each replicate PCR for sorted subsets received about 180 ng genomic DNA, equal to tens of thousands of T cell genomes. Purified libraries were quantified with a Qubit 3.0 fluorometer, sized on a Bioanalyzer 2100, and re-quantified with the KAPA Library Quantification kit. Every immunoSEQ 96-well plate was sequenced on a separate single-read 150-cycle Illumina NextSeq 550 flow cell. In the original analysis: Because the immunoSEQ output held only junctional sequences and lacked quality scores, the filtering could not match the filtering applied to full-length reads. Sequences were annotated with PyIR, a Python wrapper for IgBLAST v1.9, using IMGT germline references to assign V/J genes and CDR3. Reads were filtered out if the reads had weak V/J assignments (E-value above 1e-6), no CDR3, stop codons, out-of-frame junctions, or ambiguous translated residues. V3J clonotypes were defined as sequences sharing the same inferred V gene, J gene, and CDR3 amino acid sequence. Percentage overlap between repertoires was computed as shared unique clonotypes divided by the size of the smaller repertoire. Repertoire richness was assessed with RTK rarefaction, the Chao1 estimator, and Recon v2.1 estimates of unobserved clonotypes. OLGA was used to compute generation probabilities for all TCRbeta clonotypes that the gDNA method yielded from four donors. The table comes from immuneACCESS by way of TCRdb, which keeps in-frame sequences with V and J called. Part of the clones is missing from these tables; in studies checked, under half for an unresolved V gene and the rest for unknown reasons. Clone size and the V and J calls come from that table; the DNA yielded D and trimming. Counted in this sample were around 990,000 clones; around 77% of them appeared once. The ten largest clones represent 0.89% of the sample.

This receptor was identified in a man between 18 and 29 years old in good health. Some clones in this sample may be carry-over from other donors' samples. The material sequenced was memory CD4+ T cells from PBMCs. What the cell subset or site label conveys for this sample: CD45RA-negative fraction. In this chain, TRBV11-2 is recombined with TRBJ2-2; 7 central bases correspond to TRBD2. CDR3 reads: CASSILAVPTVGTGELFF. The DNA sequence is as follows: TGTGCCAGCAGCATTCTAGCGGTCCCCACTGTGGGGACCGGGGAGCTGTTTTTT.